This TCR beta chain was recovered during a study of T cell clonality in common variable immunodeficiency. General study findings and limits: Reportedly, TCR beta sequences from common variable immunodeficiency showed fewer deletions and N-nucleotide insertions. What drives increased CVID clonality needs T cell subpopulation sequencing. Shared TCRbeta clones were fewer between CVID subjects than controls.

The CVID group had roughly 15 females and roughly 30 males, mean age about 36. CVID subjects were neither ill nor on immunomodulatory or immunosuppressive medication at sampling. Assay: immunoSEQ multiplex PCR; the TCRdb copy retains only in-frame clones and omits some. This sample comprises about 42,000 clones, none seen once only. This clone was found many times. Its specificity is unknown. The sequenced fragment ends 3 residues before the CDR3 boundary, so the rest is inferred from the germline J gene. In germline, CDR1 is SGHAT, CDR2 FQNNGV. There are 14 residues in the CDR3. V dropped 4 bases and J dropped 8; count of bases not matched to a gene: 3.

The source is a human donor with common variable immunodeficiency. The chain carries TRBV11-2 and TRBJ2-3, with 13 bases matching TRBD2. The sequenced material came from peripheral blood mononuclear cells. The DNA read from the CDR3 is TGTGCCAGCAGCTCCGGACTAGCGGGAGTTACG. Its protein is CASSSGLAGVT. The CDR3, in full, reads CASSSGLAGVTQYF.